These 29 T cell receptor beta chains share one sample of origin, sequenced in a study of cytomegalovirus exposure and HLA in healthy donors. The table came from immunoSEQ multiplex PCR; TCRdb's copy has only in-frame clones and leaves some out. This sample has 150,000 to 200,000 clones; 85% occur once, and the top ten carry 15% to 20%. The specimen sequenced was PBMCs. These receptors were collected from a man younger than 35 in good health and CMV-seropositive.

This clone was observed a single time. This chain uses TRBV7-9 with TRBJ1-4; 11 bases fit TRBD1. CDR1 and CDR2 (germline): SEHNR, FQNEAQ (reference sequence). CDR3 length equals 18 residues. The junction had 11 bases not matched to a gene; V was cut back by 2 bases and J by 6 bases. As DNA, the CDR3 is TGTGCCAGCAGCTTACCGTGGGACAGGGGGAAGGTGGATGAAAAACTGTTTTTT. Translated, it gives CASSLPWDRGKVDEKLFF.

This rearrangement joins TRBV6-5 to TRBJ1-1; D gene unclear. Germline loops: CDR1 MNHEY, CDR2 SVGAGI. V was shortened by 6 bases and J by 14 bases, with 16 bases between the two germline ends. The CDR3 is 11 amino acids. The CDR3 region is CASRIGLQWFF. In DNA form, the CDR3 reads TGTGCCAGCAGAATTGGCCTCCAATGGTTCTTT.

The table lists this clone with a few counts. V and J are TRBV11-3 and TRBJ1-4; D unclear. The germline V gene encodes CDR1 SGHNT and CDR2 YENEEA. The CDR3 has 13 amino acids. Deletions cut 5 bases from V and 7 bases from J, with 11 bases between. The CDR3 DNA sequence: TGTGCCAGCAGCCAACTAGAAAGTGAAAAACTGTTTTTT. Its protein is CASSQLESEKLFF.

The chain carries TRBV27 and TRBJ1-1; D not certain. The V gene's germline CDR1 is MNHEY and CDR2 SMNVEV (reference sequence). V lost 4 bases to trimming and J lost 4 bases, with 4 bases between them. This CDR3 spans 11 amino acids. CDR3 sequence: CASSSSTEAFF. The DNA for the CDR3 is TGTGCCAGCAGTTCTAGCACTGAAGCTTTCTTT.

The rearrangement links TRBV27 to TRBJ2-7; D might be TRBD2 (6 bases). There are 13 residues in the CDR3. Looked up from germline, CDR1 is MNHEY and CDR2 is SMNVEV (reference sequence). V was clipped by 6 bases and J by 1 base, with 10 bases between them. The chain's CDR3 is CASSVGLSYEQYF. The CDR3 nucleotides read TGTGCCAGCAGCGTGGGACTTTCCTACGAGCAGTACTTC.

The rearrangement links TRBV11-1 to TRBJ2-2, with D possibly TRBD1 on 5 matching bases. The germline gives CDR1 SGHAT, CDR2 FQDESV (reference sequence). This CDR3 contains 16 residues. V was trimmed by 5 bases and J by 0 bases, leaving 13 bases between them. DNA of the CDR3: TGTGCCAGCAGCCCGTCGACAGTCACGAACACCGGGGAGCTGTTTTTT. This sequence encodes CASSPSTVTNTGELFF.

The rearrangement links TRBV5-1 to TRBJ2-7; no clear D gene. The CDR3 totals 15 residues. Germline values: CDR1 SGHRS, CDR2 YFSETQ. V was trimmed by 0 bases and J by 3 bases, leaving 13 bases between them. The CDR3 protein is CASSLEPISRYEQYF. The CDR3 DNA reads as TGCGCCAGCAGCTTGGAGCCGATCTCTCGCTACGAGCAGTACTTC.

CDR3 in amino acids: CASRTGQGDQPQHF. The CDR3 DNA reads as TGTGCCAGCAGGACTGGACAGGGTGATCAGCCCCAGCATTTT. The chain links TRBV6-6 to TRBJ1-5; 8 bases match TRBD1. This CDR3 contains 14 residues. Per germline, CDR1 MNHNY and CDR2 SVGAGI (reference sequence). The V gene end was trimmed by 6 bases and the J gene end by 5 bases; junction bases not matched to a gene: 6.

The rearrangement uses TRBV2 and TRBJ2-7, with D tentatively TRBD1 (6 bases). Germline V gene data show CDR1 as SNHLY and CDR2 as FYNNEI. The germline V and J ends were trimmed by 6 bases and 0 bases, with 12 bases remaining between them. CDR3 length equals 14 residues. The CDR3, as DNA: TGTGCCAGCAGGGACAGCTATAGCTCCTACGAGCAGTACTTC. Translated: CASRDSYSSYEQYF.

Remarks on this clone: This sample includes further DNA sequences coding for the same CDR3. The chain has TRBV5-1 and TRBJ2-1; 8 positions match TRBD1. With 4 bases clipped from V and 6 bases from J, the junction kept 3 bases outside the gene matches. Germline V CDR1 and CDR2: SGHRS, YFSETQ. CDR3 length: 13 amino acids. CDR3 sequence reads: CASSPGQGNEQFF. The CDR3 DNA reads TGCGCCAGCAGCCCCGGACAGGGCAATGAGCAGTTCTTC.

This clone was counted once. The genes are TRBV2 and TRBJ2-7, with TRBD1 identical over 9 bases. Per the germline V gene, CDR1 is SNHLY and CDR2 is FYNNEI. V was pared by 5 bases and J by 3 bases, with 11 bases of the junction left unmatched. CDR3 size: 16 residues. The DNA for the CDR3 is TGTGCCAGCAGTTCCAACCGGGACAGGGCAAACTACGAGCAGTACTTC. This gives the protein CASSSNRDRANYEQYF.

This chain joins TRBV4-2 and TRBJ1-1; TRBD1 matches at 7 bases. The junction had 18 bases not matched to a gene; V was cut back by 3 bases and J by 11 bases. The CDR3 length is 16 residues. CDR1 is LGHNA, CDR2 YNFKEQ, per germline. CDR3 in amino acids: CASSQMTGQGGIVAFF. The CDR3 region has the DNA TGTGCCAGCAGCCAGATGACAGGCCAGGGGGGAATAGTGGCTTTCTTT.

The chain joins TRBV6-5 to TRBJ1-4; TRBD1 is a possible D gene (5 bases). The V gene lost 0 bases and the J gene lost 8 bases, with 13 bases spanning the gap. Germline assignment: CDR1 MNHEY and CDR2 SVGAGI. The CDR3 is made up of 15 amino acids. The CDR3 spells CASSYSPGNEEKLFF. The CDR3 coding sequence is TGTGCCAGCAGTTACTCGCCAGGGAATGAGGAAAAACTGTTTTTT.

The chain recombines TRBV19 with TRBJ1-3; TRBD1 is a possible D gene (6 bases). This CDR3 is built from 16 residues. The germline CDR1 and CDR2 sequences are LNHDA and SQIVND (reference sequence). V lost 3 bases to trimming and J lost 3 bases, with 15 bases between them. This CDR3 reads CASSIGPGQYGNTIYF. The DNA of the CDR3 is TGTGCCAGTAGTATCGGACCGGGACAATATGGAAACACCATATATTTT.

This chain connects TRBV27 to TRBJ2-5, with 7 bases matching TRBD2. The ends lost 5 bases at V and 0 bases at J; junction bases unmatched: 3. This CDR3 has 14 residues. Germline V gene data show CDR1 as MNHEY and CDR2 as SMNVEV (reference sequence). CDR3 sequence reads: CASSRLAHQETQYF. In nucleotides, the CDR3 is TGTGCCAGCAGTCGACTAGCACACCAAGAGACCCAGTACTTC.

This chain uses TRBV11-2 with TRBJ2-5; TRBD2 matches at 10 bases. The germline CDR1 and CDR2 sequences are SGHAT and FQNNGV. V was clipped by 5 bases and J by 0 bases; unmatched bases: 3. The CDR3 covers 15 residues. The CDR3 coding sequence is TGTGCCAGCAGCCCAGCGGGAGGGTACCAAGAGACCCAGTACTTC. It codes for CASSPAGGYQETQYF. Using reference TRBV11-2 and TRBJ2-5 for the parts outside the CDR3, the full variable domain is EAGVAQSPRYKIIEKRQSVAFWCNPISGHATLYWYQQILGQGPKLLIQFQNNGVVDDSQLPKDRFSAERLKGVDSTLKIQPAKLEDSAVYLCASSPAGGYQETQYFGPGTRLLVL.

This chain joins TRBV5-1 and TRBJ1-1, with D perhaps TRBD1 (5 bases). The CDR3 covers 14 residues. Germline V gives CDR1 SGHRS, CDR2 YFSETQ. The germline V and J ends were trimmed by 3 bases and 1 base, with 10 bases remaining between them. CDR3 sequence reads: CASSSSGWNTEAFF. CDR3 coding DNA: TGCGCCAGCAGCTCCTCAGGGTGGAACACTGAAGCTTTCTTT.

The J gene is TRBJ1-1, the V gene TRBV9, with D unresolved. Per the germline V gene, CDR1 is SGDLS and CDR2 is YYNGEE. This CDR3 region has 15 residues. The germline V and J ends were trimmed by 4 bases and 7 bases, with 20 bases remaining between them. CDR3 amino acids: CASSPSVTEKDEAFF. The CDR3 DNA follows: TGTGCCAGCAGCCCTTCGGTCACGGAGAAAGATGAAGCTTTCTTT.

This rearrangement joins TRBV10-1 to TRBJ2-5; 7 nucleotides match TRBD1. The germline V gene encodes CDR1 WNHNN and CDR2 SYGVQD (reference sequence). This CDR3 contains 14 residues. V gave up 4 bases and J gave up 5 bases; unmatched junction bases: 7. In DNA, the CDR3 is TGCGCCAGCAGTGCGACAGGGATTGGCGAGACCCAGTACTTC. This gives the protein CASSATGIGETQYF.

The rearrangement joins TRBV28 to TRBJ2-5; 8 bases are shared with TRBD1. Looked up from germline, CDR1 is MDHEN and CDR2 is SYDVKM. The junction had 11 bases not matched to a gene; V was cut back by 3 bases and J by 5 bases. The CDR3 consists of 16 residues. CDR3 bases: TGTGCCAGCAGTTTGAGAGGAAGACAGGGGAGGGAGACCCAGTACTTC. Encoded protein: CASSLRGRQGRETQYF.

This clone was detected once. This chain connects TRBV9 to TRBJ2-3; 7 bases are a match to TRBD2. The germline V gene has CDR1 SGDLS and CDR2 YYNGEE. V was clipped by 0 bases and J by 3 bases; unmatched bases: 4. The CDR3 runs 15 residues. The CDR3 nucleotides read TGTGCCAGCAGCGTAGAAGGACTAGGAACAGATACGCAGTATTTT. Amino acids: CASSVEGLGTDTQYF.

The genes are TRBV28 and TRBJ2-1; TRBD1 matches 10 bases. Germline V lookup: CDR1 MDHEN, CDR2 SYDVKM. V was clipped by 5 bases and J by 6 bases; unmatched bases: 7. The CDR3 has 15 residues. CDR3 protein: CASSRTGGKVNEQFF. In DNA form, the CDR3 reads TGTGCCAGCAGTCGGACAGGGGGAAAGGTCAATGAGCAGTTCTTC.

The chain employs TRBV6-5 and TRBJ2-1; 7 nucleotides agree with TRBD2. CDR3 length: 15 residues. V lost 2 bases to trimming and J lost 6 bases; unmatched junction nucleotides: 7. Germline assignment: CDR1 MNHEY and CDR2 SVGAGI. The CDR3 loop is CASSYDWTSGNEQFF. Here the CDR3 DNA reads TGTGCCAGCAGTTACGACTGGACTAGTGGCAATGAGCAGTTCTTC.

The gene calls are TRBV5-4 and TRBJ2-1; TRBD2 aligns across 7 bases. This CDR3 is 13 amino acids long. V lost 4 bases and J lost 6; bases outside the gene matches: 4. Per the germline V gene, CDR1 is SGHNT and CDR2 is YYREEE (reference sequence). Here the CDR3 reads CASSGGDFNEQFF. DNA of the CDR3: TGTGCCAGCAGCGGGGGGGACTTCAATGAGCAGTTCTTC.

The J gene is TRBJ2-5, the V gene TRBV5-1; 7 positions match TRBD2. This CDR3 is 16 amino acids long. Trimming removed 5 bases from V and 5 bases from J; junction bases left unmatched: 15. Germline CDR1 and CDR2: SGHRS and YFSETQ. Here the CDR3 DNA reads TGCGCCAGCAGACATGGGGCTAGCGGAGTGATGGAGACCCAGTACTTC. The encoded protein is CASRHGASGVMETQYF.

V gene TRBV10-2 combines with J gene TRBJ2-7; TRBD1 is a possible D gene (6 bases). V was pared by 0 bases and J by 2 bases, with 11 bases between. Germline V gene lookup returns CDR1 WSHSY and CDR2 SAAADI. The CDR3 spans 15 residues. The CDR3 protein is CASSESTAGAYEQYF. As DNA, the CDR3 is TGCGCCAGCAGTGAGTCGACGGCAGGGGCCTACGAGCAGTACTTC.

In its sample, this clone was seen once. This chain joins TRBV6-1 and TRBJ2-2; maybe TRBD1 (5 bases). In germline, CDR1 is MNHNS, CDR2 SASEGT. Trimming shortened V by 2 bases and J by 6 bases, and 13 bases separated the two germline ends. The CDR3 has 15 amino acids. CDR3 coding DNA: TGTGCCAGCAGTGAACAGGGTGGGTTAGCCGGGGAGCTGTTTTTT. Its protein is CASSEQGGLAGELFF.

The chain recombines TRBV7-9 with TRBJ1-1; D is unresolved. CDR3 length equals 13 residues. Germline CDR1 SEHNR, CDR2 FQNEAQ (reference sequence). V lost 3 bases and J lost 5, with 10 bases in between. CDR3 nucleotide sequence: TGTGCCAGCAGCTTCGACCCCGGGACTGAAGCTTTCTTT. It translates to CASSFDPGTEAFF.

The chain joins TRBV6-4 to TRBJ2-3; 10 nucleotides agree with TRBD2. CDR1 MRHNA and CDR2 SNTAGT come from the germline V gene. Trimming at V came to 0 bases and at J to 4 bases, leaving 4 bases not matched to a gene. This CDR3 is built from 16 residues. The CDR3 nucleotides read TGTGCCAGCAGTGACTCAGCGGGAGGGAAGCCAGATACGCAGTATTTT. This codes for CASSDSAGGKPDTQYF.